The 9 T cell receptor beta chains below all came from one sample that was sequenced in a study of blood T cell repertoires in COVID-19. Libraries were prepared by immunoSEQ multiplex PCR; TCRdb keeps only in-frame clonotypes and omits some of them. Among around 150,000 clones, approximately 90% were seen once, and the ten largest hold 3% to 4.5%. Material for sequencing was peripheral blood. The origin of the receptors is a woman aged 55-75 years who had recovered from COVID-19.

The chain links TRBV20-1 to TRBJ2-5, with D possibly TRBD2 on 6 matching bases. CDR1 and CDR2 from the germline V gene are DFQATT and SNEGSKA (reference sequence). This CDR3 is 14 amino acids long. Trimming shortened V by 3 bases and J by 1 base, and 12 bases separated the two germline ends. The CDR3 reads CSASTRGGQETQYF. In DNA, the CDR3 is TGCAGTGCTAGTACGCGGGGCGGCCAAGAGACCCAGTACTTC.

The chain joins TRBV5-1 to TRBJ2-7; 10 nucleotides align to TRBD1. CDR1 SGHRS and CDR2 YFSETQ come from the germline V gene. After removal of 5 bases from V and 5 bases from J, the junction contained 10 bases not matched to a gene. The CDR3 covers 15 residues. The CDR3 DNA reads as TGCGCCAGCAGTGTGACGGGACAGGGGTTTAACGAGCAGTACTTC. Translated, it gives CASSVTGQGFNEQYF.

This chain links TRBV4-3 with TRBJ1-3, with a possible D match to TRBD1 (6 bases). CDR3 length: 16 residues. V dropped 3 bases and J dropped 0 bases, with 12 bases sitting between them. The V gene's germline CDR1 is LGHNA and CDR2 YSLEER. The CDR3: CASSHSQGVSGNTIYF. The CDR3, as DNA: TGCGCCAGCAGCCATTCACAGGGAGTCTCTGGAAACACCATATATTTT.

This chain connects TRBV27 to TRBJ1-1; D gene uncertain. CDR1 is MNHEY and CDR2 is SMNVEV in the germline V gene (reference sequence). Trimming pared 0 bases from V and 3 bases from J, leaving 5 bases between. The CDR3 length is 13 residues. The CDR3 DNA reads TGTGCCAGCAGTTTATCCAGGCACACTGAAGCTTTCTTT. Its translation: CASSLSRHTEAFF.

This sequence joins TRBV28 and TRBJ2-3; TRBD2 aligns across 10 bases. V was clipped by 8 bases and J by 2 bases; unmatched bases: 7. Germline V gene lookup returns CDR1 MDHEN and CDR2 SYDVKM. CDR3 length: 15 amino acids. DNA for the CDR3: TGTGCCAGCTACTCTAGCGGGGGCACCACAGATACGCAGTATTTT. Its translation: CASYSSGGTTDTQYF.

This clone was recorded once. The V and J genes are TRBV18 and TRBJ2-7; D unresolved. CDR3 length: 13 amino acids. Germline CDR1 reads KGHSH; CDR2 reads LQKENI. V lost 4 bases, J lost 2 bases, and 9 bases lay in between. In DNA form, the CDR3 reads TGTGCCAGCTCACTTAGTGCTCCCTACGAGCAGTACTTC. Protein product: CASSLSAPYEQYF.

The chain couples TRBV11-2 to TRBJ2-3; D gene uncertain. The germline V gene has CDR1 SGHAT and CDR2 FQNNGV. Deletions cut 3 bases from V and 4 bases from J, with 8 bases between. The CDR3 covers 13 residues. The CDR3 reads CASSLNSADTQYF. DNA for the CDR3: TGTGCCAGCAGCTTGAACAGTGCAGATACGCAGTATTTT.

This chain connects TRBV6-6 to TRBJ1-1, with 10 bases fitting TRBD1. V lost 6 bases, J lost 6 bases, and 10 bases stayed unmatched. The V gene's germline CDR1 is MNHNY and CDR2 SVGAGI (reference sequence). The CDR3 totals 15 residues. CDR3 in DNA: TGTGCCAGCAGGCCCTCCGGGACAGGGGTTTCTGAAGCTTTCTTT. Residues: CASRPSGTGVSEAFF.

The chain is built from TRBV5-6 and TRBJ2-4; TRBD2 might be the D (6 bases). The germline V gene encodes CDR1 SGHDT and CDR2 YYEEEE. V gave up 4 bases and J gave up 2 bases, with 13 bases separating them. This CDR3 is 15 amino acids long. The CDR3 spells CASSQPGGPKNIQYF. DNA of the CDR3: TGTGCCAGCAGCCAGCCCGGGGGACCCAAAAACATTCAGTACTTC. Supplemented by reference TRBV5-6 and TRBJ2-4, the full variable domain reads DAGVTQSPTHLIKTRGQQVTLRCSPKSGHDTVSWYQQALGQGPQFIFQYYEEEERQRGNFPDRFSGHQFPNYSSELNVNALLLGDSALYLCASSQPGGPKNIQYFGAGTRLSVL.